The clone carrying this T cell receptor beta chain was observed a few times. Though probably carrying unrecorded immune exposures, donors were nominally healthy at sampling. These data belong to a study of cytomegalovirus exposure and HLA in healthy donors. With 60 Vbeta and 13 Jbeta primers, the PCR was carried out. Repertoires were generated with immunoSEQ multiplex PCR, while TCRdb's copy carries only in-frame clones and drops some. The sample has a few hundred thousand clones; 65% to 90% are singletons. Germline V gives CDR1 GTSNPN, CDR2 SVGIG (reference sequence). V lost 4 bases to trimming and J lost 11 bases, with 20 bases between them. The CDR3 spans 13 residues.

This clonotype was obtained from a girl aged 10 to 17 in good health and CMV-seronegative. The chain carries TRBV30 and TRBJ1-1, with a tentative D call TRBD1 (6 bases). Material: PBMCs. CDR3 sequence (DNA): TGTGCCTGGATGGGAATAGGGGGGGCGAGGGCTTTCTTT. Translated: CAWMGIGGARAFF. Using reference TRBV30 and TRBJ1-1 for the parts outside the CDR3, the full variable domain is SQTIHQWPATLVQPVGSPLSLECTVEGTSNPNLYWYRQAAGRGLQLLFYSVGIGQISSEVPQNLSASRPQDRQFILSSKKLLLSDSGFYLCAWMGIGGARAFFGQGTRLTVV.